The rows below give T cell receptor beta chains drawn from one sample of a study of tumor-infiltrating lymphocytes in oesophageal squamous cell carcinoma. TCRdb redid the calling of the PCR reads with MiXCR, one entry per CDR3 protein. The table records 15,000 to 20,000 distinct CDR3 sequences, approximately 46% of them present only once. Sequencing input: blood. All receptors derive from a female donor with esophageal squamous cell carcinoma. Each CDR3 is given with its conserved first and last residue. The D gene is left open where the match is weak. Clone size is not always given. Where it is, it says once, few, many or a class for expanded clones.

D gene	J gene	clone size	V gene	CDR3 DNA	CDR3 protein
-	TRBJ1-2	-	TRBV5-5	TGTGCCAGCAGCGCCGGGGTCGACTATGGCTACACCTTC	CASSAGVDYGYTF
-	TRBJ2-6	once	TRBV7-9	TGTGCCAGCAGCTTAATAGGGTTAGGGGCCAACGTCCTGACTTTC	CASSLIGLGANVLTF
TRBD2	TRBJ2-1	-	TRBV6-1	TGTGCCAGCAGCCTGACTAGCGGGATGGTCAATGAGCAGTTCTTC	CASSLTSGMVNEQFF
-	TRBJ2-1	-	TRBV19	TGTGCCAGTAGTATAGCGGGTTTGAATGAGCAGTTCTTC	CASSIAGLNEQFF
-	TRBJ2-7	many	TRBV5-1	TGCGCCAGCAGCTTGCCGGACCCTCTCGACGAGCAGTACTTC	CASSLPDPLDEQYF
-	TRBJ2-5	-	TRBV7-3	TGTGCCAGCAGCCGTGAGGTATCTCCCTACGATCAGTACTTC	CASSREVSPYDQYF
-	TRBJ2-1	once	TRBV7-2	TGTGCCAGCAGCTTAAACCTTGGACGAAGCAATGAGCAGTTCTTC	CASSLNLGRSNEQFF
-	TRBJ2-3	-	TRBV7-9	TGTGCCAGCAGCTTAGGAACTGGAGATACGCAGTATTTT	CASSLGTGDTQYF
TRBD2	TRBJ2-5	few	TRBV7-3	TGTGCCAGCAGCTATCTAGCGGGGACTAAAGAGACCCAGTACTTC	CASSYLAGTKETQYF
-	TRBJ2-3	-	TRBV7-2	TGTGCCAGCAGCTTAGGGACACGGGGTCGGGCAGATACGCAGTATTTT	CASSLGTRGRADTQYF
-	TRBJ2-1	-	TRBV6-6	TGTGCCAGCAGTTACACTGGGCGCAGGGCGCGCTACAATGAGCAGTTCTTC	CASSYTGRRARYNEQFF
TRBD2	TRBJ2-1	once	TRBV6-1	TGTGCCAGCAGAGAGAGGGTGACAGGGGGACTAGCGGGAGGAGGAAATGAGCAGTTCTTC	CASRERVTGGLAGGGNEQFF
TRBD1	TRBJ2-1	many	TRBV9	TGTGCCAGCAGGGACGGGACAGGGTATGAGCAGTTCTTC	CASRDGTGYEQFF
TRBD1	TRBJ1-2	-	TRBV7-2	TGTGCCAGCAGAGAACCGGGACAGGGGGCGGGTGGCTACACCTTC	CASREPGQGAGGYTF
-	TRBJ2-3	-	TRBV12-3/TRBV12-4	TGTGCCAGCAGGACCTACGGGTCTTCAGATACGCAGTATTTT	CASRTYGSSDTQYF
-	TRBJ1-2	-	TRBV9	TGTGCCAGCAGCGTAGACAGGGCTGGGGGCTACACCTTC	CASSVDRAGGYTF
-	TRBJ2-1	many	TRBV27	TGTGCCAGCAGTCGGCAGGGTTACAATGAGCAGTTCTTC	CASSRQGYNEQFF
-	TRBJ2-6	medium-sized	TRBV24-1	TGTGCCGCCGACGGAGGGGATGCTGGGGCCAACGTCCTGACTTTC	CAADGGDAGANVLTF
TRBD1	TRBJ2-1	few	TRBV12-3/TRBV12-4	TGTGCCATCACCTTAGAGGGGGCTTACAATGAGCAGTTCTTC	CAITLEGAYNEQFF
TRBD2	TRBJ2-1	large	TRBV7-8	TGTGCCAGCAGCCTGGGGACTAGCGGCAATGAGCAGTTCTTC	CASSLGTSGNEQFF
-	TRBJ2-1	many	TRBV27	TGTGCCAGCAGTATGCTGTGGCGGAGCTCCTACAATGAGCAGTTCTTC	CASSMLWRSSYNEQFF
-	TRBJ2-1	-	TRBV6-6	TGTGCCAGCAGTTACGTGGGCCCGGCCTACAGGAATGAGCAGTTCTTC	CASSYVGPAYRNEQFF
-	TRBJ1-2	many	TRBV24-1	TGTGCCACCAGTGACCCGGGCGGAAACTATGGCTACACCTTC	CATSDPGGNYGYTF
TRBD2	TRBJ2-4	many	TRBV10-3	TGTGCCATCAGTGAGCCGGGACTAGCGGACTACAATGAGCAGTACTTC	CAISEPGLADYNEQYF
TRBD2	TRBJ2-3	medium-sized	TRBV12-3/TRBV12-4	TGTGCCAGCAGTCTCTACGGACTAGAAGCAGATACGCAGTATTTT	CASSLYGLEADTQYF
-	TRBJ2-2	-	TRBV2	TGTGCCAGCAGTGAGGAGGTGGACGGGGAGCTGTTTTTT	CASSEEVDGELFF